Below, 17 T cell receptor beta chains from the same sample are listed, as sequenced in a study of blood T cell repertoires in COVID-19. Clones were read by immunoSEQ multiplex PCR, and TCRdb kept only the in-frame ones, dropping some. Of around 170,000 clones detected, roughly 87% appear once; the ten largest clones hold 6.5% to 8.5%. The sequenced material came from peripheral blood. Source of these receptors: a woman between 70 and 85 years old with COVID-19, enrolled during active disease.

This chain joins TRBV5-1 and TRBJ2-7; a weak D match, TRBD1 (7 bases). The CDR3 is 15 amino acids. Trimming cost V 2 bases and J 0 bases, with 12 bases left between them. Per germline, CDR1 SGHRS and CDR2 YFSETQ. CDR3 sequence: CASSFGGTASYEQYF. The DNA of the CDR3 is TGCGCCAGCAGCTTTGGCGGGACAGCCTCCTACGAGCAGTACTTC.

V and J are TRBV15 and TRBJ1-5; TRBD1 is a possible D gene (5 bases). This CDR3 is built from 15 residues. Looked up from germline, CDR1 is LNHNV and CDR2 is YYDKDF (reference sequence). V lost 2 bases, J lost 5 bases, and 13 bases lay in between. The CDR3 nucleotides are TGTGCCACCAGCAGATCAGGGTCAAGTTATCAGCCCCAGCATTTT. The encoded protein is CATSRSGSSYQPQHF.

This clone has a single count. The genes are TRBV30 and TRBJ2-1; D might be TRBD2 (7 bases). V was clipped by 0 bases and J by 7 bases, with 13 bases between them. The CDR3 is made up of 14 amino acids. Germline V gives CDR1 GTSNPN, CDR2 SVGIG (reference sequence). CDR3 sequence: CAWSVVGGGNEQFF. The DNA of the CDR3 is TGTGCCTGGAGTGTTGTGGGAGGGGGTAATGAGCAGTTCTTC.

The V gene is TRBV7-3, the J gene TRBJ1-2; 9 bases agree with TRBD1. Germline values: CDR1 SGHTA, CDR2 FQGTGA. The CDR3 length is 17 residues. V lost 4 bases to trimming and J lost 1 base; unmatched junction nucleotides: 10. CDR3 sequence: CASSSTGGARVNYGYTF. In DNA, the CDR3 is TGTGCCAGCAGCTCCACAGGGGGCGCCCGGGTTAACTATGGCTACACCTTC.

The gene calls are TRBV18 and TRBJ2-1; 9 nucleotides agree with TRBD2. The junction had 3 bases not matched to a gene; V was cut back by 2 bases and J by 4 bases. The CDR3 is 15 amino acids. Germline CDR1 and CDR2: KGHSH and LQKENI. The CDR3 nucleotides read TGTGCCAGCTCACCAACTAGCGGGTCATACAATGAGCAGTTCTTC. It is translated as CASSPTSGSYNEQFF.

V and J are TRBV27 and TRBJ2-7; 11 nucleotides match TRBD1. The ends lost 6 bases at V and 2 bases at J; junction bases unmatched: 6. Germline lookup yields CDR1 MNHEY and CDR2 SMNVEV (reference sequence). The CDR3 is 15 amino acids. The CDR3 sequence is CASSPGTGGPYEQYF. CDR3 coding DNA: TGTGCCAGCAGCCCCGGGACAGGGGGACCCTACGAGCAGTACTTC.

The gene calls are TRBV3-1 (or the pseudogene TRBV3-2) and TRBJ2-7, with 8 bases aligning to TRBD2. Germline V gene sequence: CDR1 LGHDT, CDR2 YNNKEL (reference sequence). There are 16 residues in the CDR3. Germline trimming cut 4 bases from V and 0 bases from J; bases unmatched to any gene: 8. DNA of the CDR3: TGTGCCAGCAGCCTATACAGCGGGGGCCACTCCTACGAGCAGTACTTC. Its protein product is CASSLYSGGHSYEQYF.

There are a few counts of this clone. This chain uses TRBV30 with TRBJ1-5; D call uncertain. V was shortened by 1 base and J by 8 bases, with 12 bases between the two germline ends. CDR1 and CDR2 (germline): GTSNPN, SVGIG (reference sequence). The CDR3 has 13 amino acids. CDR3 bases: TGTGCCTGGAGTGAAGAGGCCTTGGAGCCCCAGCATTTT. Encoded protein: CAWSEEALEPQHF.

J is TRBJ2-7 and V is TRBV28, with D possibly TRBD1 on 6 matching bases. From germline, CDR1 is MDHEN and CDR2 SYDVKM. This CDR3 contains 14 residues. Trimming stripped 8 bases from V and 5 bases from J, with 19 bases between. CDR3 nucleotides: TGTGCCAGCGTTGGAACAGGGAGTTTCCACGAGCAGTACTTC. Translation gives CASVGTGSFHEQYF.

The rearrangement uses TRBV18 and TRBJ2-2; TRBD2 agrees at 7 bases. Losses at the gene ends were 2 bases for V and 2 bases for J; bases not matched to a gene: 8. CDR1 is KGHSH, CDR2 LQKENI, per germline. The CDR3 has 17 residues. The CDR3 nucleotides read TGTGCCAGCTCACCAGACTTAAGCGGGACCAACACCGGGGAGCTGTTTTTT. This translates into CASSPDLSGTNTGELFF.

The chain couples TRBV14 to TRBJ1-1; TRBD1 is a possible D gene (6 bases). V was pared by 4 bases and J by 7 bases, with 19 bases between. This CDR3 region has 15 residues. Germline CDR1 and CDR2: SGHDN and FVKESK. In DNA form, the CDR3 reads TGTGCCAGCAGCCTACAAGGGGGTAGAGGGAGTGAAGCTTTCTTT. Translated, it gives CASSLQGGRGSEAFF.

The DNA for the CDR3 is TGTGCCAGCAGCGGGAGGACTAGTAACCCCTACGAGCAGTACTTC. Amino acid sequence: CASSGRTSNPYEQYF. The chain links TRBV5-4 to TRBJ2-7, with 7 positions matching TRBD2. This CDR3 is 15 amino acids long. The V gene's germline CDR1 is SGHNT and CDR2 YYREEE (reference sequence). V was clipped by 4 bases and J by 2 bases; unmatched bases: 9. Variable domain in full (rest from reference TRBV5-4 and TRBJ2-7): ETGVTQSPTHLIKTRGQQVTLRCSSQSGHNTVSWYQQALGQGPQFIFQYYREEENGRGNFPPRFSGLQFPNYSSELNVNALELDDSALYLCASSGRTSNPYEQYFGPGTRLTVT.

The chain couples TRBV19 to TRBJ2-2, with D perhaps TRBD2 (6 bases). With 2 bases removed from V and 8 bases from J, the gap between germline ends came to 18 bases. Germline-derived CDR1 and CDR2 are LNHDA and SQIVND (reference sequence). This CDR3 is 16 amino acids long. The DNA of the CDR3 is TGTGCCAGTAGTATACCCCCGGGACTCCTGCGGGGGGAGCTGTTTTTT. Protein sequence: CASSIPPGLLRGELFF.

J is TRBJ2-5 and V is TRBV5-1; TRBD2 matches at 9 bases. V lost 1 base and J lost 5; bases outside the gene matches: 3. This CDR3 contains 14 residues. Germline CDR1 and CDR2: SGHRS and YFSETQ. CDR3 in amino acids: CASSLWSGRETQYF. In DNA form, the CDR3 reads TGCGCCAGCAGCTTGTGGAGCGGGAGGGAGACCCAGTACTTC.

V usage is TRBV29-1 and J usage is TRBJ1-2, with TRBD1 identical over 8 bases. This CDR3 region has 12 residues. CDR1 is SQVTM, CDR2 ANQGSEA, per germline. V was clipped by 4 bases and J by 2 bases; unmatched bases: 0. The CDR3, as DNA: TGCAGCGTTGGGACAGGGAACTATGGCTACACCTTC. Its protein product is CSVGTGNYGYTF.

This chain joins TRBV6-5 and TRBJ2-3; no clear D. The CDR3 is 16 residues long. Germline lookup yields CDR1 MNHEY and CDR2 SVGAGI. Trimming took 0 bases from V and 1 from J, leaving 11 bases between them. The CDR3 DNA reads as TGTGCCAGCAGTTACTCGCTCGGAAGCGGCACAGATACGCAGTATTTT. This gives the protein CASSYSLGSGTDTQYF.

V and J are TRBV28 and TRBJ1-3; 10 bases map to TRBD1. This CDR3 has 16 amino acids. In germline, CDR1 is MDHEN, CDR2 SYDVKM. V trimming: 6 bases; J trimming: 6 bases; junction bases outside the gene matches: 11. CDR3 amino acids: CASRTQPGQGSNTIYF. The CDR3 nucleotides read TGTGCCAGCAGGACTCAGCCGGGACAGGGGTCAAACACCATATATTTT.